Listed here is a single T cell receptor (beta chain). This specimen belongs to a study of T cells in Graves' hyperthyroidism and ophthalmopathy. Amplification targeted TCR beta CDR3 regions from RNA transcripts. RT-PCR in the first round (using the HTBI primer set) targeted the TCR CDR3. One entry per CDR3 protein results from TCRdb running MiXCR on the multiplex PCR reads. There are roughly 500,000 distinct CDR3 sequences in the sample; about 45% occur only once, and under 20% lies in the top ten. Exclusion of patients followed from uncontrolled infection, other autoimmune disease, pregnancy or lactation. Diagnoses rested on clinical symptoms, serum thyroxine and TRAb, thyroid ultrasound and orbital computed tomography. This CDR3 comprises 18 residues. J gave up 2 bases and V 6 bases, and 6 bases lay outside the gene matches. Germline V gene lookup returns CDR1 ENHRY and CDR2 SYGVKD.

V usage is TRBV10-3 and J usage is TRBJ2-2; 16 bases are shared with TRBD2. What was sequenced was peripheral blood or thyroid tissue (not recorded which). This clonotype was obtained from an adult woman with Graves' disease, either hyperthyroidism or ophthalmopathy (not recorded which). CDR3 in DNA: TGTGCCATCAGCGCCGGGACTAGCGGGGGGGCCAACACCGGGGAGCTGTTTTTT. Translating gives CAISAGTSGGANTGELFF.